This TCR beta chain was sequenced for a study of blood T cell repertoires in COVID-19. In the study overall: Material from acute and convalescent COVID-19 was sourced from the United States, Italy and Spain.

Clones were read by immunoSEQ multiplex PCR, and TCRdb kept only the in-frame ones, dropping some. This table has 110,000 or so clones, 70% to 90% appearing once. This CDR3 is built from 18 residues. Germline V gene lookup returns CDR1 LNHDA and CDR2 SQIVND (reference sequence). Unmatched junction bases numbered 19, after V lost 7 bases and J lost 3 bases. The sequencing input was peripheral blood. The receptor was isolated from a woman aged 70 to 79 who had recovered from COVID-19. This chain uses TRBV19 with TRBJ2-3; 7 positions match TRBD1. The CDR3 here is CASTNPRGQGELTDTQYF. The CDR3 DNA follows: TGTGCCAGTACCAATCCTAGGGGGCAGGGGGAGTTAACAGATACGCAGTATTTT.